The sequence of this T cell receptor beta chain was determined in a study of neoadjuvant anti-PD-1 for oral cavity cancer. Overall study context: Nivolumab at 3 mg/kg was mostly given biweekly, three to four doses, pre-surgery.

Remarks on this clone: Its target is unknown.

Using immunoSEQ multiplex PCR, the repertoire was profiled, and TCRdb retains in-frame clones only, with some absent. The table shows 9,500 to 15,000 clones, with 70% to 80% occurring only once. Looked up from germline, CDR1 is SGHDT and CDR2 is YYEEEE. Deletions cut 0 bases from V and 3 bases from J, with 10 bases between. The CDR3 length is 14 residues. As for time point: after neoadjuvant nivolumab, at surgical resection. Patients were newly diagnosed with stage II-IVA oral cavity squamous cell carcinoma without prior systemic or radiation treatment. Study findings and constraints: Higher pretreatment blood Treg/Th17 ratios correlated with higher pretreatment blood and lower post-treatment tumor TCRbeta clonality. After neoadjuvant nivolumab, PBMC T cell clonality was significantly higher in non-responders than responders.

The receptor comes from a person aged 40-85 years with oral cavity squamous cell carcinoma. The specimen was PBMCs, collected after nivolumab (anti-PD-1) treatment. The chain links TRBV5-6 to TRBJ2-7, with TRBD2 as a possible D gene (6 bases). This CDR3 is CASSLASVNYEQYF. The CDR3 DNA is TGTGCCAGCAGCTTGGCTAGCGTCAACTACGAGCAGTACTTC.